This T cell receptor beta chain was sequenced in a study of cytomegalovirus exposure and HLA in healthy donors. V was pared by 2 bases and J by 4 bases, with 10 bases between. There are 14 residues in the CDR3. Germline CDR1 PRHDT, CDR2 FYEKMQ (reference sequence). This clone was seen once. A multiplex PCR was run with 60 Vbeta primers and 13 Jbeta primers. The method was immunoSEQ multiplex PCR; TCRdb's version includes in-frame clones alone and lacks a portion of them. The data hold roughly 240,000 clones, with approximately 78% observed a single time. The rearrangement joins TRBV13 to TRBJ2-3; D remains ambiguous. The clonotype originates from a boy aged 10-17 years in good health and CMV-seronegative. The sequenced material came from PBMCs. CDR3 protein: CASSLYAPADTQYF. The CDR3 DNA follows: TGTGCCAGCAGCTTATACGCACCAGCAGATACGCAGTATTTT.